This is a list of T cell receptor beta chains from one sample in a study of CD8 T cells in Susac syndrome. TCRdb re-analysed the immunoSEQ multiplex PCR reads in MiXCR, keeping a single row per CDR3 protein. The table has some 120,000 distinct CDR3 sequences, approximately 95% seen once. The sequenced sample consisted of CD8+ T cells from PBMCs. Source of these receptors: a human donor with multiple sclerosis. Each CDR3 is given with its conserved first and last residue. D genes are given only for firm matches. The size entry is marked missing in some rows and otherwise reads once, few, many or a size class.

CDR3aa: CASGLGPGGYGYTF; CDR3nt: TGTGCTAGTGGTTTGGGGCCGGGCGGCTATGGCTACACCTTC; j_gene: TRBJ1-2; abundance: NA; v_gene: TRBV12-5; d_gene: NA
CDR3aa: CASSPTEGENTEAFF; CDR3nt: TGTGCCAGCAGCCCGACGGAAGGGGAGAACACTGAAGCTTTCTTT; j_gene: TRBJ1-1; abundance: NA; v_gene: TRBV7-9; d_gene: NA
CDR3aa: CSVEANYGYTF; CDR3nt: TGCAGCGTTGAGGCCAATTATGGCTACACCTTC; j_gene: TRBJ1-2; abundance: NA; v_gene: TRBV29-1; d_gene: NA
CDR3aa: CASSLYGGGSGNTIYF; CDR3nt: TGTGCCAGCAGCTTGTACGGCGGCGGATCTGGAAACACCATATATTTT; j_gene: TRBJ1-3; abundance: NA; v_gene: TRBV5-5; d_gene: NA
CDR3aa: CASRRQGQDHYIYGYTF; CDR3nt: TGTGCCAGCAGACGTCAAGGACAGGACCATTATATCTATGGCTACACCTTC; j_gene: TRBJ1-2; abundance: NA; v_gene: TRBV27; d_gene: TRBD1
CDR3aa: CAWSDLGPEQFF; CDR3nt: TGTGCCTGGAGTGACCTGGGCCCTGAGCAGTTCTTC; j_gene: TRBJ2-1; abundance: NA; v_gene: TRBV30; d_gene: NA
CDR3aa: CASSLEGMGVEETQYF; CDR3nt: TGTGCCAGCAGCTTAGAGGGCATGGGGGTAGAAGAGACCCAGTACTTC; j_gene: TRBJ2-5; abundance: NA; v_gene: TRBV13; d_gene: NA
CDR3aa: CASSLLGSPVDTQYF; CDR3nt: TGTGCCAGCAGTCTCCTTGGGTCACCCGTAGATACGCAGTATTTT; j_gene: TRBJ2-3; abundance: NA; v_gene: TRBV27; d_gene: NA
CDR3aa: CASSQGGTSGGYNEQFF; CDR3nt: TGTGCCAGCAGCCAGGGAGGGACTAGCGGGGGCTACAATGAGCAGTTCTTC; j_gene: TRBJ2-1; abundance: once; v_gene: TRBV13; d_gene: TRBD2
CDR3aa: CATSAPGLAGYNEQFF; CDR3nt: TGTGCCACCAGTGCCCCGGGACTAGCGGGATACAATGAGCAGTTCTTC; j_gene: TRBJ2-1; abundance: few; v_gene: TRBV24-1; d_gene: TRBD2
CDR3aa: CSVPGTDNYEQYF; CDR3nt: TGCAGCGTACCCGGGACGGATAACTACGAGCAGTACTTC; j_gene: TRBJ2-7; abundance: NA; v_gene: TRBV29-1; d_gene: NA
CDR3aa: CSASFKHYEQYF; CDR3nt: TGCAGTGCCAGTTTTAAACACTACGAGCAGTACTTC; j_gene: TRBJ2-7; abundance: NA; v_gene: TRBV20-1; d_gene: NA
CDR3aa: CASSWDRGYEQYF; CDR3nt: TGCGCCAGCAGCTGGGACAGGGGTTACGAGCAGTACTTC; j_gene: TRBJ2-7; abundance: NA; v_gene: TRBV5-1; d_gene: TRBD1
CDR3aa: CSVDSGIRGYTF; CDR3nt: TGCAGCGTTGACTCCGGTATCAGGGGCTACACCTTC; j_gene: TRBJ1-2; abundance: NA; v_gene: TRBV29-1; d_gene: NA
CDR3aa: CASSLNRYNQPQHF; CDR3nt: TGTGCCAGCAGTTTAAATCGGTACAATCAGCCCCAGCATTTT; j_gene: TRBJ1-5; abundance: NA; v_gene: TRBV27; d_gene: NA